These T cell receptor beta chains were read from a single sample in a study of radiotherapy plus CTLA-4 blockade in lung cancer. The data were produced by immunoSEQ multiplex PCR, yet TCRdb's version contains in-frame clones alone and is incomplete. The sample has 25,000 to 30,000 clones, over 70% seen once. Sequenced here: peripheral blood, sampled from a patient treated with radiotherapy plus ipilimumab. These receptors came from a human donor with non-small cell lung cancer that progressed on radiotherapy plus ipilimumab. Both conserved end residues are part of each CDR3. Each record gives: CDR3 protein, CDR3 DNA, V gene, J gene, D gene, clone size. The D gene is left open where the match is weak. For some rows the clone size is stated as once, few or many, or as a class when expanded; others skip it.

CASSPRMGRGLSYSNQPQHF	TGTGCCAGCAGCCCTCGAATGGGCAGGGGGCTTTCCTATAGCAATCAGCCCCAGCATTTT	TRBV21-1	TRBJ1-5	.	.
CASSLRTTATDTQYF	TGTGCCAGCAGCTTAAGGACAACCGCCACAGATACGCAGTATTTT	TRBV7-6	TRBJ2-3	.	.
CASTSRTSGVFYEQYF	TGTGCCAGCACCAGTCGGACTAGCGGAGTATTCTACGAGCAGTACTTC	TRBV11-2	TRBJ2-7	TRBD2	.
CASSVGDRSYNEQFF	TGTGCCAGCAGCGTAGGGGACAGGTCCTACAATGAGCAGTTCTTC	TRBV5-8	TRBJ2-1	TRBD1	.
CASSASGSNTGELFF	TGTGCCAGCAGCGCTAGCGGGAGTAACACCGGGGAGCTGTTTTTT	TRBV9	TRBJ2-2	TRBD2	.
CASSFLLDIAEQFF	TGTGCCAGCAGTTTCCTCCTAGACATTGCTGAGCAGTTCTTC	TRBV28	TRBJ2-1	.	.
CASSPRGSYNEQFF	TGTGCCAGCAGCCCGAGGGGATCCTACAATGAGCAGTTCTTC	TRBV28	TRBJ2-1	.	.
CASSSGADTEAFF	TGTGCCAGCAGCTCTGGGGCTGACACTGAAGCTTTCTTT	TRBV5-4	TRBJ1-1	.	.
CASSFVSGGFTDTQYF	TGCGCCAGCAGCTTCGTTAGCGGGGGTTTCACAGATACGCAGTATTTT	TRBV5-1	TRBJ2-3	TRBD2	once
CASSPGTGRGNTEAFF	TGCGCCAGCAGCCCCGGGACAGGACGCGGGAACACTGAAGCTTTCTTT	TRBV4-1	TRBJ1-1	TRBD1	.
CSVAEAFEQYF	TGCAGCGTTGCGGAGGCTTTCGAGCAGTACTTC	TRBV29-1	TRBJ2-7	.	.
CASTSTATYEQYF	TGTGCCAGCACCTCGACTGCCACCTACGAGCAGTACTTC	TRBV7-9	TRBJ2-7	.	.
CASSPEGQGDTEAFF	TGTGCCAGCAGCCCGGAGGGACAGGGGGACACTGAAGCTTTCTTT	TRBV28	TRBJ1-1	TRBD1	.